Included here is one T cell receptor beta chain sequence, with context. What it binds is unknown. This sample stems from a study of shared clonotypes between healthy human individuals. Study background: Per donor, three plates held CD4 naive cells, three held CD4 memory, two held CD8 naive and one held CD8 memory.

Findings and caveats of the study: Naive subsets, compared against memory subsets, generally had larger estimated richness values. Naive CD4 clonotypes overlapped across a handful of donors at 4.5% to 5.5%.

Data came from immunoSEQ multiplex PCR; TCRdb stores just in-frame clones and leaves some out. The sample includes about 980,000 clones, less than 85% of them seen just once. The CDR3 is made up of 14 amino acids. V shed 3 bases and J 6 bases; nucleotides not matched to a gene: 1. The germline gives CDR1 MGHDK, CDR2 SYGVNS. The sequenced material came from memory CD4+ T cells sorted from blood. As for subset: CD45RA-negative fraction. This chain connects TRBV25-1 to TRBJ2-5; TRBD2 agrees at 13 bases. The TCR originated in a man in his late teens or twenties in good health. In DNA, the CDR3 is TGTGCCAGCAGTGAGACTAGCGGGGGGAAGACCCAGTACTTC. It is translated as CASSETSGGKTQYF.